What follows are 30 T cell receptor beta chains derived from one specimen sequenced in a study of blood T cell repertoires in COVID-19. Repertoires were generated with immunoSEQ multiplex PCR, while TCRdb's copy carries only in-frame clones and drops some. The sample carries a few hundred thousand clones, roughly 90% recorded once. The sample taken for sequencing was peripheral blood. All receptors come from a woman aged 45-60 years with active or convalescent COVID-19.

V and J are TRBV7-2 and TRBJ2-2, with TRBD1 as a possible D gene (5 bases). Trimming left V 6 bases short and J 5 bases short, with 10 bases between. In germline, CDR1 is SGHTA, CDR2 FQGNSA. This CDR3 region has 13 residues. CDR3 sequence: CASRPRDTGELFF. CDR3 DNA sequence: TGTGCCAGCAGGCCCAGGGATACCGGGGAGCTGTTTTTT. The whole variable domain, remainder taken from reference TRBV7-2 and TRBJ2-2, is GAGVSQSPSNKVTEKGKDVELRCDPISGHTALYWYRQSLGQGLEFLIYFQGNSAPDKSGLPSDRFSAERTGGSVSTLTIQRTQQEDSAVYLCASRPRDTGELFFGEGSRLTVL.

V usage is TRBV18 and J usage is TRBJ1-2; a possible D gene is TRBD1 (6 bases). The V and J ends lost 0 bases and 3 bases respectively, with 11 bases between them. CDR1 is KGHSH, CDR2 LQKENI, per germline. The CDR3 spans 15 residues. The CDR3 loop is CASSPPGGIDYGYTF. The CDR3 nucleotides are TGTGCCAGCTCACCACCAGGGGGAATCGACTATGGCTACACCTTC.

The CDR3 nucleotides read TGTGCCAGCAGTACTATGGGACAGGTGAATAACTATGGCTACACCTTC. It is translated as CASSTMGQVNNYGYTF. The genes are TRBV25-1 and TRBJ1-2, with 8 nucleotides matching TRBD1. The germline CDR1 and CDR2 sequences are MGHDK and SYGVNS. Trimming removed 5 bases from V and 1 base from J; junction bases left unmatched: 9. This CDR3 has 16 residues.

This chain connects TRBV10-3 to TRBJ2-1; 11 bases fit TRBD2. The CDR3 has 15 amino acids. Germline loops: CDR1 ENHRY, CDR2 SYGVKD. J lost 9 bases, V lost 6 bases, and 10 bases had no gene match. CDR3 amino acids: CAISVSGRAIGEQFF. The CDR3 bases are TGTGCCATCAGCGTTAGCGGGAGGGCAATAGGTGAGCAGTTCTTC.

V gene TRBV7-9 combines with J gene TRBJ2-7, with TRBD1 identical over 8 bases. With V trimmed by 8 bases and J by 7 bases, 7 bases remained unmatched. The CDR3 consists of 12 residues. The germline gives CDR1 SEHNR, CDR2 FQNEAQ (reference sequence). In nucleotides, the CDR3 is TGTGCCAGCGGACAGGGTACGGGGGAGCAGTACTTC. The encoded protein is CASGQGTGEQYF.

The rearrangement uses TRBV24-1 and TRBJ1-2, with D possibly matching TRBD1 (6 bases). The CDR3 contains 13 residues. The V and J ends lost 8 bases and 7 bases respectively, with 16 bases between them. CDR1 KGHDR and CDR2 SFDVKD come from the germline V gene. The CDR3 protein is CATMGPDRSGYTF. As DNA, the CDR3 is TGTGCCACCATGGGGCCGGACAGATCTGGCTACACCTTC.

This rearrangement joins TRBV7-2 to TRBJ1-3; TRBD1 matches at 7 bases. Germline V gene data show CDR1 as SGHTA and CDR2 as FQGNSA. The trim removed 5 bases at V and 1 base at J, leaving 5 bases unmatched. The CDR3 is made up of 15 amino acids. The CDR3 DNA reads TGTGCCAGCAGCCTACAGGGGATGTCTGGAAACACCATATATTTT. As protein: CASSLQGMSGNTIYF. The full variable domain, its missing parts supplied by reference TRBV7-2 and TRBJ1-3, is GAGVSQSPSNKVTEKGKDVELRCDPISGHTALYWYRQSLGQGLEFLIYFQGNSAPDKSGLPSDRFSAERTGGSVSTLTIQRTQQEDSAVYLCASSLQGMSGNTIYFGEGSWLTVV.

The V gene is TRBV7-2, the J gene TRBJ2-2, with D possibly TRBD2 on 6 matching bases. The length of the CDR3 is 14 residues. Germline V gene data show CDR1 as SGHTA and CDR2 as FQGNSA. Trimming shortened V by 5 bases and J by 8 bases, and 15 bases separated the two germline ends. In DNA form, the CDR3 reads TGTGCCAGCAGCCCGGGGGAGTTTCGAGGGGAGCTGTTTTTT. Translating it yields CASSPGEFRGELFF.

The chain employs TRBV5-5 and TRBJ2-3, with a possible D match to TRBD1 (6 bases). The CDR3 runs to 15 residues. The ends were cut back, 4 bases at V and 2 bases at J, with 14 bases in the middle. Germline CDR1 is SGHKS and CDR2 is YYEKEE (reference sequence). CDR3 loop: CASSRGGSLTDTQYF. CDR3 DNA sequence: TGTGCCAGCAGCCGTGGGGGCTCCCTCACAGATACGCAGTATTTT.

This clone ranks as medium-sized (0.01 to 0.1%). The chain combines TRBV7-9 with TRBJ2-3, with D possibly TRBD1 on 5 matching bases. The CDR3 has 17 residues. Germline lookup yields CDR1 SEHNR and CDR2 FQNEAQ (reference sequence). Trimming took off 5 bases at V and 0 bases at J, with 18 bases between the two ends. CDR3 region: CASSPPRQGRSTDTQYF. The DNA for the CDR3 is TGTGCCAGCAGCCCACCACGGCAGGGTCGGAGCACAGATACGCAGTATTTT. The entire variable domain, with the rest obtained from reference TRBV7-9 and TRBJ2-3, is as follows: DTGVSQNPRHKITKRGQNVTFRCDPISEHNRLYWYRQTLGQGPEFLTYFQNEAQLEKSRLLSDRFSAERPKGSFSTLEIQRTEQGDSAMYLCASSPPRQGRSTDTQYFGPGTRLTVL.

This chain connects TRBV19 to TRBJ1-1, with a weak D call TRBD1 (5 bases). The CDR3 is made up of 13 amino acids. V was shortened by 6 bases and J by 5 bases, with 13 bases between the two germline ends. Germline V gene data show CDR1 as LNHDA and CDR2 as SQIVND (reference sequence). Here the CDR3 reads CASSSTGGTEAFF. CDR3 nucleotide sequence: TGTGCCAGTAGCAGCACCGGGGGTACTGAAGCTTTCTTT.

The gene calls are TRBV10-3 and TRBJ1-2; weak D call: TRBD1 (5 bases). Trimming left V 4 bases short and J 8 bases short, with 20 bases between. The CDR3 spans 15 residues. Germline V lookup: CDR1 ENHRY, CDR2 SYGVKD. The chain's CDR3 is CAISGSWGTISGYTF. The CDR3 nucleotides read TGTGCCATCAGTGGGAGTTGGGGGACTATCTCCGGCTACACCTTC.

The chain joins TRBV27 to TRBJ1-1, with 9 bases that match TRBD1. Trimming took 3 bases from V and 5 from J; bases not matched to a gene: 7. There are 15 residues in the CDR3. In germline, CDR1 is MNHEY, CDR2 SMNVEV (reference sequence). In DNA form, the CDR3 reads TGTGCCAGCAGTTTCGGACAGGGGTATAGAACTGAAGCTTTCTTT. The encoded protein is CASSFGQGYRTEAFF.

This clone was seen once. The CDR3 DNA is TGCAGCCATACAAACCAATATGGCTACACCTTC. Its translation is CSHTNQYGYTF. V is TRBV20-1 and J is TRBJ1-2; no clear D. This CDR3 region has 11 residues. Germline lookup yields CDR1 DFQATT and CDR2 SNEGSKA (reference sequence).

The V gene is TRBV10-3, the J gene TRBJ1-6; 9 nucleotides match TRBD1. Per the germline V gene, CDR1 is ENHRY and CDR2 is SYGVKD. After removal of 10 bases from V and 7 bases from J, the junction contained 2 bases not matched to a gene. The CDR3 totals 12 residues. The CDR3 coding sequence is TGTGCCACCGGGACAGGGAATTCACCCCTCCACTTT. Amino acids: CATGTGNSPLHF.

The J gene is TRBJ2-2, the V gene TRBV15; TRBD1 aligns across 7 bases. This CDR3 region has 15 residues. The V segment lost 1 base and the J segment 4 bases; nucleotides outside the gene matches: 3. CDR1 LNHNV and CDR2 YYDKDF come from the germline V gene (reference sequence). The CDR3 reads CATSRGPGGTGELFF. CDR3 nucleotide sequence: TGTGCCACCAGCAGAGGCCCAGGGGGCACCGGGGAGCTGTTTTTT.

The chain joins TRBV9 to TRBJ1-6; 7 bases line up with TRBD1. J was trimmed by 5 bases and V by 4 bases; bases with no gene match: 3. The CDR3 is 14 residues long. The germline V gene encodes CDR1 SGDLS and CDR2 YYNGEE. CDR3 sequence: CASSLGQNNSPLHF. DNA of the CDR3: TGTGCCAGCAGCCTGGGACAGAATAATTCACCCCTCCACTTT.

The gene calls are TRBV19 and TRBJ1-5; D ambiguous. Trimming cost V 0 bases and J 9 bases, with 12 bases left between them. The CDR3 spans 14 residues. Germline V gene sequence: CDR1 LNHDA, CDR2 SQIVND (reference sequence). The CDR3 sequence is CASSIDGRPPPQHF. In nucleotides, the CDR3 is TGTGCCAGTAGTATAGACGGCAGGCCGCCGCCCCAGCATTTT.

This clone was observed once. V and J are TRBV2 and TRBJ1-2; 8 bases match TRBD1. J was trimmed by 4 bases and V by 7 bases; bases with no gene match: 5. Looked up from germline, CDR1 is SNHLY and CDR2 is FYNNEI. The CDR3 contains 13 residues. CDR3 sequence reads: CASNGQGGYGYTF. The CDR3 coding sequence is TGTGCCAGCAATGGACAGGGAGGCTATGGCTACACCTTC.

The rearrangement uses TRBV7-9 and TRBJ2-1; TRBD2 matches 10 bases. The CDR3 spans 16 residues. V lost 5 bases, J lost 4 bases, and 8 bases stayed unmatched. The germline V gene encodes CDR1 SEHNR and CDR2 FQNEAQ (reference sequence). The CDR3 coding sequence is TGTGCCAGCAGCCCCCGAACAGCGGGAGGGTACAATGAGCAGTTCTTC. This codes for CASSPRTAGGYNEQFF.

The chain joins TRBV2 to TRBJ1-5; 9 bases agree with TRBD1. The germline V gene has CDR1 SNHLY and CDR2 FYNNEI. With 6 bases clipped from V and 2 bases from J, the junction kept 5 bases outside the gene matches. The CDR3 sequence is 15 residues long. The CDR3 region has the DNA TGTGCCAGCAGCCGGGACAGGGCCGGCAATCAGCCCCAGCATTTT. Residues: CASSRDRAGNQPQHF.

The chain employs TRBV7-8 and TRBJ2-1; 8 nucleotides align to TRBD2. Per the germline V gene, CDR1 is SGHVS and CDR2 is FQNEAQ. V shed 2 bases, J shed 3 bases, and the junction held 6 bases outside the gene matches. This CDR3 comprises 16 residues. CDR3 loop: CASSLPPTSGYNEQFF. The CDR3 DNA reads as TGTGCCAGCAGCTTACCCCCAACTAGCGGCTACAATGAGCAGTTCTTC.

The V gene is TRBV28, the J gene TRBJ2-1, with 11 bases identical to TRBD2. V was clipped by 5 bases and J by 5 bases; unmatched bases: 14. Germline values: CDR1 MDHEN, CDR2 SYDVKM. The CDR3 length is 18 residues. CDR3 residues: CASSPPSITSGGDNEQFF. CDR3 in DNA: TGTGCCAGCAGTCCTCCCTCCATCACTAGCGGGGGAGACAATGAGCAGTTCTTC.

The chain couples TRBV6-5 to TRBJ2-2; TRBD2 agrees at 9 bases. The CDR3 length is 15 residues. V was clipped by 2 bases and J by 8 bases; unmatched bases: 6. Germline loops: CDR1 MNHEY, CDR2 SVGAGI. CDR3 nucleotide sequence: TGTGCCAGCAGTTACAGCGGGGGGTATGGAGGGGAGCTGTTTTTT. As protein: CASSYSGGYGGELFF.

A few counts support this clone. The chain combines TRBV7-2 with TRBJ2-3, with D perhaps TRBD1 (8 bases). The CDR3 has 15 amino acids. Per the germline V gene, CDR1 is SGHTA and CDR2 is FQGNSA. V was trimmed by 4 bases and J by 6 bases, leaving 17 bases between them. The CDR3 region has the DNA TGTGCCAGCAGCTCCAGCGGGACAGGTGGGGATACGCAGTATTTT. It specifies CASSSSGTGGDTQYF.

The chain combines TRBV7-2 with TRBJ2-3; tentatively, D is TRBD1 (5 bases). The CDR3 totals 14 residues. Germline V lookup: CDR1 SGHTA, CDR2 FQGNSA. The V gene lost 5 bases and the J gene lost 2 bases, with 11 bases spanning the gap. CDR3 bases: TGTGCCAGCAGCCTCGGACACGCCACAGATACGCAGTATTTT. Protein: CASSLGHATDTQYF.

The J gene is TRBJ1-4, the V gene TRBV6-5, with TRBD1 identical over 8 bases. The J segment lost 2 bases and the V segment lost 2 bases, leaving 1 base of the junction unmatched. Per the germline V gene, CDR1 is MNHEY and CDR2 is SVGAGI. The CDR3 runs to 15 residues. Here the CDR3 DNA reads TGTGCCAGCAGTTACGGGGACAGGACTAATGAAAAACTGTTTTTT. The encoded protein is CASSYGDRTNEKLFF.

The CDR3 protein is CASSLQDRGYGYTF. The CDR3 DNA reads TGTGCCAGCAGTTTACAAGACAGGGGCTATGGCTACACCTTC. V gene TRBV27 combines with J gene TRBJ1-2, with 8 bases aligning to TRBD1. This CDR3 is 14 amino acids long. The V gene's germline CDR1 is MNHEY and CDR2 SMNVEV (reference sequence). Trimming took 2 bases from V and 4 from J; bases not matched to a gene: 3.

This chain joins TRBV2 and TRBJ1-1, with D maybe TRBD1 (6 bases). CDR1 is SNHLY and CDR2 is FYNNEI in the germline V gene. The CDR3 has 13 amino acids. The V end lost 6 bases, the J end lost 5 bases, and 13 bases lay between the germline ends. CDR3 in DNA: TGTGCCAGCAGATTACAGGGTGGGACTGAAGCTTTCTTT. Translation: CASRLQGGTEAFF.

The V and J genes are TRBV29-1 and TRBJ1-1, with unresolved D. The germline V gene has CDR1 SQVTM and CDR2 ANQGSEA. CDR3 size: 11 residues. CDR3 sequence (DNA): TGCATCATAAGGAGGAACACTGAAGCTTTCTTT. Translation gives CIIRRNTEAFF.